One sample yielded the 15 T cell receptor beta chains listed below, sequenced in a study of early stage breast cancer tumors. Sequencing was performed with immunoSEQ multiplex PCR; in TCRdb, only in-frame clones are kept and a portion is missing. The data contain 5,000 to 5,500 clones, about 63% of them singletons. The sample was breast tumor tissue. These receptors all stem from a person aged 55-75 years with breast cancer.

CDR3 nucleotide sequence: TGTGCCTGGAGTGTGGGGTCGGTCAACAATCAGCCCCAGCATTTT. This encodes CAWSVGSVNNQPQHF. The chain links TRBV30 to TRBJ1-5; the D is unclear. The CDR3 is 15 amino acids. V lost 0 bases and J 3 bases, leaving 12 bases between the germline ends. Per germline, CDR1 GTSNPN and CDR2 SVGIG (reference sequence).

The genes are TRBV29-1 and TRBJ1-2; D might be TRBD1 (6 bases). Germline V gene lookup returns CDR1 SQVTM and CDR2 ANQGSEA. This CDR3 comprises 16 residues. V was pared by 2 bases and J by 6 bases, with 22 bases between. CDR3: CSVESTLGTYRDGYTF. The CDR3 coding sequence is TGCAGCGTTGAATCGACGCTCGGGACCTACAGGGATGGCTACACCTTC. The full variable domain, rest sourced from reference TRBV29-1 and TRBJ1-2, is SAVISQKPSRDICQRGTSLTIQCQVDSQVTMMFWYRQQPGQSLTLIATANQGSEATYESGFVIDKFPISRPNLTFSTLTVSNMSPEDSSIYLCSVESTLGTYRDGYTFGSGTRLTVV.

This chain connects TRBV6-1 to TRBJ1-4; D gene uncertain. Germline CDR1 and CDR2: MNHNS and SASEGT. V was shortened by 0 bases and J by 16 bases, with 18 bases between the two germline ends. The CDR3 sequence is 14 residues long. This CDR3 is CASSEARSLGRWFF. The CDR3 coding sequence is TGTGCCAGCAGTGAAGCTCGGTCCCTCGGTCGTTGGTTTTTT.

The sample holds a few counts of this clone. J is TRBJ1-5 and V is TRBV7-2; TRBD1 might be the D (5 bases). The germline V and J ends were trimmed by 2 bases and 7 bases, with 9 bases remaining between them. CDR1 SGHTA and CDR2 FQGNSA come from the germline V gene. This CDR3 has 13 residues. The CDR3: CASSLTRAQPQHF. CDR3 bases: TGTGCCAGCAGCTTAACCAGGGCACAGCCCCAGCATTTT.

CDR3 DNA sequence: TGTGCCAGTAGTCTTGGGGGTAGCGGCCACAATGAGCAGTTCTTC. It yields the protein CASSLGGSGHNEQFF. The chain recombines TRBV19 with TRBJ2-1, with D perhaps TRBD2 (6 bases). This CDR3 region has 15 residues. Trimming stripped 5 bases from V and 5 bases from J, with 16 bases between. Germline V gene lookup returns CDR1 LNHDA and CDR2 SQIVND (reference sequence).

This chain uses TRBV27 with TRBJ2-1; 9 nucleotides line up with TRBD1. There are 17 residues in the CDR3. V gave up 5 bases and J gave up 6 bases; unmatched junction bases: 14. The germline V gene has CDR1 MNHEY and CDR2 SMNVEV (reference sequence). The CDR3 loop is CASSLRDQGQGGNEQFF. DNA of the CDR3: TGTGCCAGCAGTCTACGGGACCAGGGACAGGGTGGCAATGAGCAGTTCTTC.

The rearrangement links TRBV9 to TRBJ1-1, with D uncertain. This CDR3 spans 15 amino acids. V dropped 3 bases and J dropped 4 bases, with 16 bases sitting between them. The germline V gene encodes CDR1 SGDLS and CDR2 YYNGEE. CDR3 DNA: TGTGCCAGCAGCGAGCCGTTGGTGGGAGCCACTGAAGCTTTCTTT. It translates to CASSEPLVGATEAFF.

There are a few counts of this clone. The J gene is TRBJ1-1, the V gene TRBV18, with D maybe TRBD1 (5 bases). V was pared by 3 bases and J by 3 bases, with 14 bases between. The germline CDR1 and CDR2 sequences are KGHSH and LQKENI. This CDR3 comprises 15 residues. CDR3 in DNA: TGTGCCAGCTCACCGTCTTTAGGGGCGGACACTGAAGCTTTCTTT. Translated: CASSPSLGADTEAFF.

This clone was picked up one time. The J gene is TRBJ1-1, the V gene TRBV6-5; D remains unclear. CDR1 is MNHEY, CDR2 SVGAGI, per germline. The CDR3 has 14 residues. V was pared by 1 base and J by 2 bases, with 8 bases between. In DNA, the CDR3 is TGTGCCAGCAGTTACTATGGGAAAAACACTGAAGCTTTCTTT. It codes for CASSYYGKNTEAFF.

This clone was detected only a few times. V is TRBV4-1 and J is TRBJ1-6; D is ambiguous. Germline V gives CDR1 MGHRA, CDR2 YSYEKL. This CDR3 is 12 amino acids long. Trimming removed 2 bases at V and 8 bases at J, with 4 bases between. CDR3 nucleotides: TGCGCCAGCAGCCAACAGGATTCACCCCTCCACTTT. This encodes CASSQQDSPLHF.

The chain carries TRBV27 and TRBJ1-2, with 8 bases aligning to TRBD1. The germline V gene encodes CDR1 MNHEY and CDR2 SMNVEV (reference sequence). Trimming took 4 bases from V and 5 from J; bases not matched to a gene: 15. The CDR3 covers 17 residues. CDR3 sequence: CASSYTGGSLNLYGYTF. The DNA of the CDR3 is TGTGCCAGCAGTTACACAGGGGGTAGCTTAAATTTGTATGGCTACACCTTC.

The DNA of the CDR3 is TGTGCCAGTAGTGTAAGAGGGGGCGGCACTGAAGCTTTCTTT. It codes for CASSVRGGGTEAFF. The chain couples TRBV19 to TRBJ1-1; 7 bases are a match to TRBD1. Losses at the gene ends were 5 bases for V and 4 bases for J; bases not matched to a gene: 7. Germline V gene sequence: CDR1 LNHDA, CDR2 SQIVND (reference sequence). CDR3 length equals 14 residues. The full variable domain, completed using reference TRBV19 and TRBJ1-1, is DGGITQSPKYLFRKEGQNVTLSCEQNLNHDAMYWYRQDPGQGLRLIYYSQIVNDFQKGDIAEGYSVSREKKESFPLTVTSAQKNPTAFYLCASSVRGGGTEAFFGQGTRLTVV.

This clone was seen a few times. The V and J genes are TRBV7-9 and TRBJ1-1, with D maybe TRBD1 (5 bases). CDR1 is SEHNR, CDR2 FQNEAQ, per germline (reference sequence). The ends were cut back, 5 bases at V and 3 bases at J, with 22 bases in the middle. CDR3 length: 17 residues. Written as DNA, the CDR3 is TGTGCCAGCAGCCCAAAGCAGGGAACCCGCGGCGACACTGAAGCTTTCTTT. Translated: CASSPKQGTRGDTEAFF.

The chain employs TRBV2 and TRBJ1-2; 12 bases are a match to TRBD1. J lost 8 bases, V lost 7 bases, and 8 bases had no gene match. The CDR3 has 14 residues. Per germline, CDR1 SNHLY and CDR2 FYNNEI. Here the CDR3 DNA reads TGTGCCAGCATTCTGGGACAGGGGGCTCAAGGCTACACCTTC. This encodes CASILGQGAQGYTF.

The chain links TRBV2 to TRBJ2-7; TRBD2 aligns across 8 bases. The V gene's germline CDR1 is SNHLY and CDR2 FYNNEI. V trimming: 3 bases; J trimming: 4 bases; junction bases outside the gene matches: 5. CDR3 length equals 14 residues. CDR3 sequence (DNA): TGTGCCAGCAGTGAGGCGCGGGGGGTTTACGAGCAGTACTTC. Encoded protein: CASSEARGVYEQYF.